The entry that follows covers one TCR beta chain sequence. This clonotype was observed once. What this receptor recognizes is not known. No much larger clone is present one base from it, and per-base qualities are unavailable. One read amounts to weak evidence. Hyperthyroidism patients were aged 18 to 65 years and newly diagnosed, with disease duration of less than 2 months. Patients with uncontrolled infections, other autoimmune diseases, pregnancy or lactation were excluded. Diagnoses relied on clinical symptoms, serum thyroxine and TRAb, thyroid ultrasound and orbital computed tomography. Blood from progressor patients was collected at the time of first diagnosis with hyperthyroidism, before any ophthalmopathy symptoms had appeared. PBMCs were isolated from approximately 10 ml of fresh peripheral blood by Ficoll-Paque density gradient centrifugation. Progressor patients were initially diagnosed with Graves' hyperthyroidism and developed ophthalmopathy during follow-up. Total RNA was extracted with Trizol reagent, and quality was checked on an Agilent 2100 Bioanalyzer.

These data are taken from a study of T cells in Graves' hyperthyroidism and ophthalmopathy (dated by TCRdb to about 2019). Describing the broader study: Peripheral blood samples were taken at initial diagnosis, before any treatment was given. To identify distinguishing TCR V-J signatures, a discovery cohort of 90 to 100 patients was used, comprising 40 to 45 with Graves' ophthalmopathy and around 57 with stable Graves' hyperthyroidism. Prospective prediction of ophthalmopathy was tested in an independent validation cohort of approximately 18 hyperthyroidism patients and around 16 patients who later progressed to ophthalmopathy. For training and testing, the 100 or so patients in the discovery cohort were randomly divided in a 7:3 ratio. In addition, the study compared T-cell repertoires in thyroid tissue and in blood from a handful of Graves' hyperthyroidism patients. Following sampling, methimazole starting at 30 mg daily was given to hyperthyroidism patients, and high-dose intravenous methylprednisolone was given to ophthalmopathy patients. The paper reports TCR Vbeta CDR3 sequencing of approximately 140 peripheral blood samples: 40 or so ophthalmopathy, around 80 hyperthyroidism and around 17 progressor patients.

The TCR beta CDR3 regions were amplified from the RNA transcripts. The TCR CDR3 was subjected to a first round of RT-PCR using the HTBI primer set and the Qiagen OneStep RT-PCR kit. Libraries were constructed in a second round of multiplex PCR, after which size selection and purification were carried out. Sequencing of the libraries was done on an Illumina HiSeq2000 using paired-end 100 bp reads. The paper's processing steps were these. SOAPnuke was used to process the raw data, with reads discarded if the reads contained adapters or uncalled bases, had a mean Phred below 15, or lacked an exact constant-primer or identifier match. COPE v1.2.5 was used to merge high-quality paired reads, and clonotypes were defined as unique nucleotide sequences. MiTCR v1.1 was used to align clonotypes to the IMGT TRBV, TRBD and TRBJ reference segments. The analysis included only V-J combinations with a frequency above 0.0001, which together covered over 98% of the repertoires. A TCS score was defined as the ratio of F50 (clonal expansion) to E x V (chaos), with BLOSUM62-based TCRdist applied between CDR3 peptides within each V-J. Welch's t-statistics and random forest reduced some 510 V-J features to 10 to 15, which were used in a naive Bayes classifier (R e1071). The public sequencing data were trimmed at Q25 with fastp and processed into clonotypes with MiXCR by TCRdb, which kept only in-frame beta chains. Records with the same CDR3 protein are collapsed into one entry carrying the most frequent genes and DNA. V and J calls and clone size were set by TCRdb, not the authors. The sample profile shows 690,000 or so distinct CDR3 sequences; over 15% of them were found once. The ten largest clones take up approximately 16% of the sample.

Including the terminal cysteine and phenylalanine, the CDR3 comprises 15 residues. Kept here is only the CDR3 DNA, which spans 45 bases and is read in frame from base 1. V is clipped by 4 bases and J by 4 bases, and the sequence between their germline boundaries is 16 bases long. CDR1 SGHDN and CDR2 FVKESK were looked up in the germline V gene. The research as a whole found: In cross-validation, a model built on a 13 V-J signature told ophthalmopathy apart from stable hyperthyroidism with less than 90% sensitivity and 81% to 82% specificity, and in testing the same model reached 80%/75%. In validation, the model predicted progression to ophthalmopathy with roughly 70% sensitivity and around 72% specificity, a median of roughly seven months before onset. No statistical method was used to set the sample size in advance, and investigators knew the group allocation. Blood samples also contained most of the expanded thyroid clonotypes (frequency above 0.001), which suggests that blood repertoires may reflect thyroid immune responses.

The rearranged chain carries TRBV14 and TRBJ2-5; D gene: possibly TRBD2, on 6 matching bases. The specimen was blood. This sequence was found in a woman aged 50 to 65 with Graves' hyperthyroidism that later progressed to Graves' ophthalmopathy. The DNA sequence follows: TGTGCCAGCAGCCTCGGGGACTCCACTCTAGAGACCCAGTACTTC. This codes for CASSLGDSTLETQYF.